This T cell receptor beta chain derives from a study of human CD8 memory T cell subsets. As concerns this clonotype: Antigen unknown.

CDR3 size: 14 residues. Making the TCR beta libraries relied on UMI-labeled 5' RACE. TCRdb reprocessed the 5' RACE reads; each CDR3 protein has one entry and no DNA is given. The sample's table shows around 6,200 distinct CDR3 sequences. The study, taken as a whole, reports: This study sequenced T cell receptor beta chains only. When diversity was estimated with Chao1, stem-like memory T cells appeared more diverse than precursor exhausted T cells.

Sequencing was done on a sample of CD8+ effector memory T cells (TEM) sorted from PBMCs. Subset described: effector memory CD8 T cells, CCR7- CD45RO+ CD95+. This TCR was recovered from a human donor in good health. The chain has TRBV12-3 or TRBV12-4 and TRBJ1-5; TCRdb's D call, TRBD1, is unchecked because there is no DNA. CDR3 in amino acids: CASSLGTGYQPQHF.